Listed here are 2 T cell receptor beta chains from one sample, sequenced in a study of blood T cells in healthy people across ages. A J-beta primer mix and a sample-barcoded 5' primer were used in a second PCR of about 7 to 12 cycles. TCRdb fed the 5' RACE reads into MiXCR, producing one record per CDR3 protein. The sample yields approximately 1.5 million distinct CDR3 sequences, around 35% seen once. The specimen was blood. The receptors derive from a woman in her twenties or thirties in good health.

This clonotype appeared a few times. V and J are TRBV10-1 and TRBJ2-1; 7 bases match TRBD2. With 2 bases clipped from V and 8 bases from J, the junction kept 9 bases outside the gene matches. CDR1 is WNHNN and CDR2 is SYGVQD in the germline V gene (reference sequence). This CDR3 is built from 15 residues. CDR3 residues: CASSEGTGGEDEQFF. The DNA of the CDR3 is TGCGCCAGCAGTGAGGGGACGGGAGGAGAAGATGAGCAGTTCTTC.

This clonotype was counted only a few times. V and J are TRBV6-1 and TRBJ2-7; D remains unclear. Germline values: CDR1 MNHNS, CDR2 SASEGT. CDR3 length: 13 residues. Trimming pared 7 bases from V and 3 bases from J, leaving 13 bases between. CDR3 residues: CASTDIPSYEQYF. CDR3 coding DNA: TGTGCCAGCACGGATATACCAAGCTACGAGCAGTACTTC.